This record looks at one T cell receptor (beta chain) sequence and its context. Alongside a J-beta primer mix, a sample-barcoded 5' primer served in a second PCR lasting roughly 7 to 11 cycles. TCRdb recomputed calls from the 5' RACE reads with MiXCR, one row per CDR3 protein. Of nearly 800,000 distinct CDR3 sequences listed, just under 25% are singletons. The source of the sample is a study of blood T cells in healthy people across ages. The CDR3 sequence is 16 residues long. The germline gives CDR1 MGHRA, CDR2 YSYEKL. The V gene lost 3 bases and the J gene lost 2 bases, with 16 bases spanning the gap. These data were also reused for a study on T cells of mothers and their children. That source notes: Healthy Caucasian mothers, a few in number, and their six children were the donors. Researchers report slightly higher, though non-significant, overlap in related mother-child pairs than in unrelated pairs.

Sample: blood. The chain joins TRBV4-1 to TRBJ1-2, with a tentative D call TRBD1 (6 bases). This TCR was recovered from a boy younger than 18 in good health. This CDR3 is CASSHVGTGTNYGYTF. In DNA form, the CDR3 reads TGCGCCAGCAGCCATGTGGGAACAGGGACGAACTATGGCTACACCTTC.